The T cell receptor beta chain described here comes from a study of OX40 agonist ivuxolimab in advanced cancers. General observations from the study: Among the lowest peripheral clonal expansion occurred in 0.1-3.0 mg/kg partial responders.

Concerning this clone: Its antigen is undetermined.

Generated by immunoSEQ multiplex PCR, the TCRdb table keeps only in-frame clones and is missing some. This sample has approximately 110,000 clones, with 85% to 95% found just once. CDR1 MDHEN and CDR2 SYDVKM come from the germline V gene. This CDR3 comprises 15 residues. V was cut by 7 bases and J by 7 bases, with 22 bases left in between. V gene TRBV28 combines with J gene TRBJ1-2; D may be TRBD1 (6 bases). Here the sequenced sample was CD4+ or CD8+ T cells sorted from blood, taken in a trial of the OX40 agonist ivuxolimab. The clonotype was recovered from an adult with an advanced solid tumor such as melanoma, head and neck, liver or kidney cancer. DNA for the CDR3: TGTGCCAGCACTATCCTCGGACAGCATAGGGTTGGCTACACCTTC. Translated: CASTILGQHRVGYTF.